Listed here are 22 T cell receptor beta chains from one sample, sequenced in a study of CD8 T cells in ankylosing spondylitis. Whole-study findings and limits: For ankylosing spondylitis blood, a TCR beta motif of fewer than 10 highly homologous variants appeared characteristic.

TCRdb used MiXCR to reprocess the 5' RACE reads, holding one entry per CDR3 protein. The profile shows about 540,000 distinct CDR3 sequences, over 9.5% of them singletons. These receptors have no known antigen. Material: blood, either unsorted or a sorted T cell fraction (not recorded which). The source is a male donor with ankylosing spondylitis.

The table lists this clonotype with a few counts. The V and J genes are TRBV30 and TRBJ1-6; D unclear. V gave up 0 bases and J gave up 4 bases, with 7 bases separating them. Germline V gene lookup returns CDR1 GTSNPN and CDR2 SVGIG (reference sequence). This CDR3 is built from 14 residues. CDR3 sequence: CAWSVLGYNSPLHF. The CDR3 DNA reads TGTGCCTGGAGTGTCTTGGGGTATAATTCACCCCTCCACTTT.

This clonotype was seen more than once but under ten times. CDR3: CASRLIQGYEQYF. DNA for the CDR3: TGCGCCAGCAGATTGATACAGGGTTACGAGCAGTACTTC. The chain recombines TRBV5-1 with TRBJ2-7, with D maybe TRBD1 (6 bases). V gave up 5 bases and J gave up 4 bases, with 13 bases separating them. Germline V lookup: CDR1 SGHRS, CDR2 YFSETQ. CDR3 length: 13 residues.

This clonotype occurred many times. In nucleotides, the CDR3 is TGCAGCGTTCCTACTAGCGGGAGAGGCACCGGGGAGCTGTTTTTT. Its protein is CSVPTSGRGTGELFF. The rearrangement links TRBV29-1 to TRBJ2-2; 11 positions agree with TRBD2. The germline V gene has CDR1 SQVTM and CDR2 ANQGSEA. With 5 bases clipped from V and 4 bases from J, the junction kept 6 bases outside the gene matches. The CDR3 spans 15 residues.

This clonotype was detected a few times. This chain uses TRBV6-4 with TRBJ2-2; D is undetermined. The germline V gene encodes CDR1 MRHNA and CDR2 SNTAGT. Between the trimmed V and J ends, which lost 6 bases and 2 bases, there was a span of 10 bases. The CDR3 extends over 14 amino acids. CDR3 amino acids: CASSRLANTGELFF. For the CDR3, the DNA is TGTGCCAGCAGCAGACTTGCAAACACCGGGGAGCTGTTTTTT.

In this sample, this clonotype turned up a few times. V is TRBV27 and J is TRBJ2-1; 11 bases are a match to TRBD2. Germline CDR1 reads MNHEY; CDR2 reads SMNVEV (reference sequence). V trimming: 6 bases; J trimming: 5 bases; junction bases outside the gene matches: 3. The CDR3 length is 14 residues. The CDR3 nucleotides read TGTGCCAGCAGGGGGACTAGCGGACACAATGAGCAGTTCTTC. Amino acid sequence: CASRGTSGHNEQFF.

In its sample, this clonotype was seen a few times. The CDR3 DNA reads TGTGCCAGCAGTTACGATCAGGGGTTAGAGGTTACCAAGCCCCAGCATTTT. This encodes CASSYDQGLEVTKPQHF. This chain uses TRBV6-5 with TRBJ1-5; a possible D gene is TRBD1 (6 bases). Germline CDR1 and CDR2: MNHEY and SVGAGI. Deletions cut 2 bases from V and 8 bases from J, with 22 bases between. This CDR3 is 17 amino acids long.

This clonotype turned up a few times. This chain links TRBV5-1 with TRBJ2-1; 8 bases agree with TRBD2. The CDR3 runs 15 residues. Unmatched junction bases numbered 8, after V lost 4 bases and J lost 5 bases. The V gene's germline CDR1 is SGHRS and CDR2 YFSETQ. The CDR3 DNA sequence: TGCGCCAGCAGCGTCCGGGAGGGCCCCCACAATGAGCAGTTCTTC. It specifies CASSVREGPHNEQFF. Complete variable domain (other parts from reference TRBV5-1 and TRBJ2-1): KAGVTQTPRYLIKTRGQQVTLSCSPISGHRSVSWYQQTPGQGLQFLFEYFSETQRNKGNFPGRFSGRQFSNSRSEMNVSTLELGDSALYLCASSVREGPHNEQFFGPGTRLTVL.

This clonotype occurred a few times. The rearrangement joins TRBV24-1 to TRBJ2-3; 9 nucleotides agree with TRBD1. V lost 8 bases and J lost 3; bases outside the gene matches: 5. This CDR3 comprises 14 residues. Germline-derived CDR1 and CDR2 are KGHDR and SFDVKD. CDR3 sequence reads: CATTPDRGTDTQYF. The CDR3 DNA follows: TGTGCCACCACCCCCGACAGGGGGACAGATACGCAGTATTTT.

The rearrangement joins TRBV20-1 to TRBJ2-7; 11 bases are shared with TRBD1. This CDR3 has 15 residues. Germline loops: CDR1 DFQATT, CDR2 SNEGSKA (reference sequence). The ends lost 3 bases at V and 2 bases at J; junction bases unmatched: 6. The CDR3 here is CSASMGQGGPYEQYF. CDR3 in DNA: TGCAGTGCTAGCATGGGACAGGGGGGCCCCTACGAGCAGTACTTC.

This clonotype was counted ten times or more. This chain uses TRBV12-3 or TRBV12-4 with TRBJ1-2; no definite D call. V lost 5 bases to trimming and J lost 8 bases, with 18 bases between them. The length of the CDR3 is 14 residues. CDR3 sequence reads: CASSAVNPRRGYTF. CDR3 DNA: TGTGCCAGCAGTGCAGTTAACCCACGGAGGGGCTACACCTTC.

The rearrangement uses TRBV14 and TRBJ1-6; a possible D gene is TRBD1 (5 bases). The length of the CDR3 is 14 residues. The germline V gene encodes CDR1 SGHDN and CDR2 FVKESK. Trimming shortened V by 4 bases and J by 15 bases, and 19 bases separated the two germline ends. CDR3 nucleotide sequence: TGTGCCAGCAGCCGAGGATATACAGGATCCCACCTCCACTTT. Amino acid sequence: CASSRGYTGSHLHF.

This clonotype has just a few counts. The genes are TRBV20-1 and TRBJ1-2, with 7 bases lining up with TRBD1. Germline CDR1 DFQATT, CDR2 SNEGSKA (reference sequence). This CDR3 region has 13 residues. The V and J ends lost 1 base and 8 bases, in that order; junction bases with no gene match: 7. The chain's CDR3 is CSARGQGGEGYTF. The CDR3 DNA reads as TGCAGTGCTAGAGGGCAGGGGGGAGAAGGCTACACCTTC.

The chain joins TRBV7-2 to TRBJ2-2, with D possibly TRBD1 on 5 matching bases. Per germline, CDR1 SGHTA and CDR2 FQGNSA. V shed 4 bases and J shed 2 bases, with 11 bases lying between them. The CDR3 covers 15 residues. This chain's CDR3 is CASSSIRANTGELFF. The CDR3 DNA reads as TGTGCCAGCAGCTCCATCAGGGCAAACACCGGGGAGCTGTTTTTT.

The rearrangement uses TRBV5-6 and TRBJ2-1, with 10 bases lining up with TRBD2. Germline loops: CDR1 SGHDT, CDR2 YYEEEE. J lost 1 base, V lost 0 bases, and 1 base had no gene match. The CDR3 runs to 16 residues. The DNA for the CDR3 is TGTGCCAGCAGCTTGGAAGCGGGAGGGTCCTACAATGAGCAGTTCTTC. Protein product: CASSLEAGGSYNEQFF.

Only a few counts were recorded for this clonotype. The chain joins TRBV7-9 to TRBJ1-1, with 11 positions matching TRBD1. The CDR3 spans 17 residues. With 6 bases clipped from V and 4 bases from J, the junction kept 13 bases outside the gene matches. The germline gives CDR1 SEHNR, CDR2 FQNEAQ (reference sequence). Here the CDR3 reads CASRIGQGATVITEAFF. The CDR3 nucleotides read TGTGCCAGCAGAATCGGACAGGGGGCGACGGTAATCACTGAAGCTTTCTTT.

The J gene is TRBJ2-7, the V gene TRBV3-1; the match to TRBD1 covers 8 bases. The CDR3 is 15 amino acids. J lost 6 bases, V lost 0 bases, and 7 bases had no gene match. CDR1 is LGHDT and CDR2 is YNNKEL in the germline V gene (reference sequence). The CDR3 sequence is CASSQDRDRSSEQYF. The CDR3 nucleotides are TGTGCCAGCAGCCAAGATAGGGACAGGAGCTCCGAGCAGTACTTC.

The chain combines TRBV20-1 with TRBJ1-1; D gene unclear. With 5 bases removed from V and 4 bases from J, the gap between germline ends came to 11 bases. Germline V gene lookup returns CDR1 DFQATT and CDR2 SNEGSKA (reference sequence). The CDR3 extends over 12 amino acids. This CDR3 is CSALGSSTEAFF. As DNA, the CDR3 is TGCAGTGCTCTCGGGAGCAGCACTGAAGCTTTCTTT.

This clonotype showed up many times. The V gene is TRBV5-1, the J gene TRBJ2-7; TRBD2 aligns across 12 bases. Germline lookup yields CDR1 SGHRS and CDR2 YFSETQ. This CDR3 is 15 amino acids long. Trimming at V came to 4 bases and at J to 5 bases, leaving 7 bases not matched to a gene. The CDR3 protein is CASSVASGRVDEQYF. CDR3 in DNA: TGCGCCAGCAGCGTAGCTAGCGGGAGGGTCGACGAGCAGTACTTC. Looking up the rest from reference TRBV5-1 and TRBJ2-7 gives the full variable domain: KAGVTQTPRYLIKTRGQQVTLSCSPISGHRSVSWYQQTPGQGLQFLFEYFSETQRNKGNFPGRFSGRQFSNSRSEMNVSTLELGDSALYLCASSVASGRVDEQYFGPGTRLTVT.

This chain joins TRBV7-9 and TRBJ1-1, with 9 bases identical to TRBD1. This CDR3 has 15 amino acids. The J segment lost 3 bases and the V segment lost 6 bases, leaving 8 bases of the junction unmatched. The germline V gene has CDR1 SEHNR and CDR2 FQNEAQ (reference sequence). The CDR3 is CASSQQRTGDTEAFF. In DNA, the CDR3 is TGTGCCAGCAGTCAACAAAGGACAGGGGACACTGAAGCTTTCTTT.

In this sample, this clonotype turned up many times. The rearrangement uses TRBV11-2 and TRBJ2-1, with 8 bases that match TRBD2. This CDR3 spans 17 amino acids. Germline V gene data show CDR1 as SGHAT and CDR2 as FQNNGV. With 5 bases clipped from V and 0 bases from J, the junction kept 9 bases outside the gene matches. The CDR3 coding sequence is TGTGCCAGCAGCGGAATAGCGGGGACAAGCTCCTACAATGAGCAGTTCTTC. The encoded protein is CASSGIAGTSSYNEQFF. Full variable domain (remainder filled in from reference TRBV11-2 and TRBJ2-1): EAGVAQSPRYKIIEKRQSVAFWCNPISGHATLYWYQQILGQGPKLLIQFQNNGVVDDSQLPKDRFSAERLKGVDSTLKIQPAKLEDSAVYLCASSGIAGTSSYNEQFFGPGTRLTVL.

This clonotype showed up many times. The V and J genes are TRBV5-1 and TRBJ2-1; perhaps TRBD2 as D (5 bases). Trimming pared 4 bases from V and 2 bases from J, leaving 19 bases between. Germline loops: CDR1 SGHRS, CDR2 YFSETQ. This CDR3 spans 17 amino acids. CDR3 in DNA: TGCGCCAGCAGCCAAGCCCTACGGGGTGGGACCTACAATGAGCAGTTCTTC. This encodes CASSQALRGGTYNEQFF.

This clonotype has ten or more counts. The CDR3 nucleotides are TGCAGTGCTGGAACAAATGAGCAGTTCTTC. It is translated as CSAGTNEQFF. The rearrangement joins TRBV20-1 to TRBJ2-1; D call uncertain. CDR3 length equals 10 residues. V was cut by 5 bases and J by 7 bases, with 6 bases left in between. From germline, CDR1 is DFQATT and CDR2 SNEGSKA (reference sequence).